Here is one TCR beta chain with its context. The antigen is not known. TCRdb's copy holds only in-frame clones and misses some; the assay was immunoSEQ multiplex PCR. This sample has 75,000 to 90,000 clones; 75% to 95% occur once, and the top ten carry under 9.5%. The data were obtained in a study of OX40 agonist ivuxolimab in advanced cancers. Overall study: An agonistic human IgG2 monoclonal antibody against OX40 (CD134) was given. Study-wide points: Among T cells, CD8+ cells averaged more expanded clones than CD4+ cells. Some of the lowest clonal expansion was seen in partial responders at 0.1-3.0 mg/kg.

Germline V CDR1 and CDR2: LGHNA, YSLEER. V lost 3 bases, J lost 9 bases, and 15 bases stayed unmatched. There are 18 residues in the CDR3. This sample comprised CD4+ or CD8+ T cells sorted from blood, obtained in a trial of the OX40 agonist ivuxolimab. This chain links TRBV4-3 with TRBJ2-1; TRBD2 aligns across 12 bases. This receptor was obtained from an adult with an advanced solid tumor such as melanoma, head and neck, liver or kidney cancer. CDR3 residues: CASSQEHQASGGAGEQFF. The CDR3 DNA reads as TGCGCCAGCAGCCAGGAACACCAGGCTAGCGGGGGGGCCGGTGAGCAGTTCTTC.